The sequence of this T cell receptor beta chain was determined in a study of T cell responses to AZD1222 COVID-19 vaccine. Study information: Recipients boosted at about 4 weeks or about 12 weeks are pooled.

Repertoires were generated with immunoSEQ multiplex PCR, while TCRdb's copy carries only in-frame clones and drops some. The sample contains roughly 100,000 clones, around 91% of which appear only once. Study-wide results and caveats: Baseline seropositivity occurred in only six AZD1222 recipients. There were vaccine-associated CD4 TCRs across spike, dominant at 160-218 and 743-854. Every sample of the repertoires postdated the peak T cell response.

About this clone itself: The antigen is not known.

This CDR3 contains 15 residues. Germline V gives CDR1 LGHDT, CDR2 YNNKEL (reference sequence). Trimming cost V 0 bases and J 6 bases, with 12 bases left between them. This sequence was found in an adult in good health. Sequenced here: peripheral blood, sampled on day 0 of AZD1222 vaccination. The chain uses TRBV3-1 (or the pseudogene TRBV3-2) and TRBJ2-1; D perhaps matches TRBD2 (5 bases). The DNA for the CDR3 is TGTGCCAGCAGCCAAGATAGGAGGACGCTCAATGAGCAGTTCTTC. Translated: CASSQDRRTLNEQFF.